This T cell receptor beta chain was sequenced in a study of blood T cells in healthy people across ages. The use of a sample-barcoded 5' primer and a J-beta primer mix characterized a second PCR of roughly 6 to 11 cycles. Every cDNA molecule carried a tag from a template-switch adaptor bearing 12 random nucleotides. TCRdb itself ran the 5' RACE reads through MiXCR, one entry per CDR3 protein. The sample shows roughly 800,000 distinct CDR3 sequences, roughly 60% of them seen only once. Regarding this clonotype: What it binds is unknown.

The authors isolated at least 6 million PBMCs per sample. Study observations and caveats: Older age went with lower TCR beta diversity per million T cells, in a roughly linear way. More naive CD4+ cells and higher diversity marked long-lived donors relative to aged donors.

J was trimmed by 4 bases and V by 1 base; bases with no gene match: 2. The germline gives CDR1 LGHNA, CDR2 YSLEER. This CDR3 region has 15 residues. The receptor's source is a man aged 25 to 45 in good health. The chain is built from TRBV4-3 and TRBJ2-1; 9 bases match TRBD2. The sample was blood. CDR3 coding DNA: TGCGCCAGCAGCCAAGGACTAGCGGTATACAATGAGCAGTTCTTC. Amino acids: CASSQGLAVYNEQFF.